A single sample gave rise to the 25 T cell receptor beta chains below, sequenced in a study of blood T cell repertoires in COVID-19. Assay used: immunoSEQ multiplex PCR; TCRdb lists only in-frame clones, some missing. The profile covers roughly 150,000 clones, with 75% to 85% appearing a single time and roughly 6.8% taken by the ten largest. The sequenced sample consisted of peripheral blood. Receptors originate from a woman aged 45-65 years in a cohort sampled during active or convalescent COVID-19.

The chain uses TRBV16 and TRBJ1-2; TRBD1 might be the D (5 bases). Germline V gene lookup returns CDR1 KGHSY and CDR2 FQNENV. V lost 0 bases, J lost 2 bases, and 10 bases lay in between. CDR3 size: 15 residues. The CDR3 bases are TGTGCCAGCAGCCAATCGGTTGCAGGGAACTATGGCTACACCTTC. Translated, it gives CASSQSVAGNYGYTF.

This clone has a handful of counts. The chain couples TRBV2 to TRBJ1-1; 9 bases are shared with TRBD1. The germline V gene encodes CDR1 SNHLY and CDR2 FYNNEI. J lost 8 bases, V lost 7 bases, and 8 bases had no gene match. The CDR3 is 13 residues long. CDR3 DNA sequence: TGTGCCAGCATTCTAGAGACAGGGGGAGAAGCTTTCTTT. It translates to CASILETGGEAFF.

The chain has TRBV7-2 and TRBJ1-2; D gene ambiguous. This CDR3 comprises 19 residues. The germline V gene has CDR1 SGHTA and CDR2 FQGNSA. Trimming stripped 2 bases from V and 0 bases from J, with 22 bases between. CDR3 amino acids: CASSLRGLSPPGANYGYTF. The CDR3 DNA is TGTGCCAGCAGCTTAAGAGGGCTTAGCCCTCCCGGGGCTAACTATGGCTACACCTTC.

J is TRBJ1-5 and V is TRBV27; the D gene is possibly TRBD1 (6 bases). V lost 0 bases to trimming and J lost 5 bases, with 14 bases between them. The CDR3 covers 16 residues. Per germline, CDR1 MNHEY and CDR2 SMNVEV (reference sequence). CDR3 sequence: CASSLSSRAGDQPQHF. CDR3 coding DNA: TGTGCCAGCAGTTTATCGTCACGGGCAGGGGATCAGCCCCAGCATTTT.

The V call is TRBV6-1, the J call TRBJ2-5; tentative D call: TRBD2 (5 bases). This CDR3 region has 14 residues. Trimming removed 3 bases from V and 2 bases from J, with 10 bases in between. Germline V gene lookup returns CDR1 MNHNS and CDR2 SASEGT. In DNA, the CDR3 is TGTGCCAGCAGTGACCCGACTACTCAAGAGACCCAGTACTTC. Translation: CASSDPTTQETQYF.

V and J are TRBV25-1 and TRBJ1-2; 8 bases match TRBD1. This CDR3 spans 18 amino acids. Germline values: CDR1 MGHDK, CDR2 SYGVNS. Trimming took 2 bases from V and 5 from J; bases not matched to a gene: 16. For the CDR3, the DNA is TGTGCCAGCAGTGAAGAAGTGAGGGGTGGCAGGGGGCTGTATGGCTACACCTTC. Amino acid sequence: CASSEEVRGGRGLYGYTF.

This clone was observed a single time. The chain carries TRBV15 and TRBJ2-1; 9 bases agree with TRBD2. V trimming: 0 bases; J trimming: 7 bases; junction bases outside the gene matches: 10. The germline gives CDR1 LNHNV, CDR2 YYDKDF (reference sequence). CDR3 size: 17 residues. The CDR3 region is CATSRDRGGGAKNEQFF. CDR3 bases: TGTGCCACCAGCAGAGATCGGGGCGGGGGGGCGAAGAATGAGCAGTTCTTC.

The chain is built from TRBV3-1 (or the pseudogene TRBV3-2) and TRBJ2-1, with D tentatively TRBD2 (6 bases). From germline, CDR1 is LGHDT and CDR2 YNNKEL (reference sequence). Trimming pared 1 base from V and 5 bases from J, leaving 21 bases between. This CDR3 has 18 residues. The CDR3 DNA is TGTGCCAGCAGCCAAGTACGGCCTAGCGAGTGGCTAGACAATGAGCAGTTCTTC. Its translation is CASSQVRPSEWLDNEQFF.

The chain uses TRBV5-8 and TRBJ2-7; 10 nucleotides match TRBD2. This CDR3 region has 15 residues. V dropped 1 base and J dropped 7; count of bases not matched to a gene: 8. In germline, CDR1 is SGHTS, CDR2 YDEGEE. The CDR3 sequence is CASSLRSGGAQEQYF. Here the CDR3 DNA reads TGTGCCAGCAGCTTGAGGAGCGGGGGGGCACAAGAGCAGTACTTC.

J is TRBJ1-2 and V is TRBV30, with D tentatively TRBD1 (5 bases). CDR3 size: 14 residues. Germline CDR1 is GTSNPN and CDR2 is SVGIG (reference sequence). V lost 2 bases and J 8 bases, leaving 18 bases between the germline ends. CDR3 loop: CAWSMGPRAGGYTF. The CDR3 DNA sequence: TGTGCCTGGAGTATGGGGCCAAGGGCGGGGGGCTACACCTTC.

The J gene is TRBJ1-2, the V gene TRBV5-6; the D gene is possibly TRBD1 (5 bases). Trimming removed 1 base at V and 3 bases at J, with 10 bases between. Germline values: CDR1 SGHDT, CDR2 YYEEEE. The length of the CDR3 is 14 residues. CDR3 protein: CASSLLGPDYGYTF. The CDR3 nucleotides read TGTGCCAGCAGCTTGTTGGGGCCTGACTATGGCTACACCTTC.

The rearrangement links TRBV19 to TRBJ1-5, with TRBD1 matching over 10 bases. Germline assignment: CDR1 LNHDA and CDR2 SQIVND (reference sequence). This CDR3 is built from 14 residues. The ends lost 7 bases at V and 7 bases at J; junction bases unmatched: 7. CDR3 sequence (DNA): TGTGCCAGTAACGACAGGGGGCTGGGGCAGCCCCAGCATTTT. Encoded protein: CASNDRGLGQPQHF.

The chain has TRBV5-1 and TRBJ1-2, with 8 bases lining up with TRBD1. Germline CDR1 reads SGHRS; CDR2 reads YFSETQ. This CDR3 is built from 13 residues. V gave up 3 bases and J gave up 7 bases; unmatched junction bases: 5. CDR3 bases: TGCGCCAGCAGCTGGACAGGGAGTGGTGGCTACACCTTC. Its translation is CASSWTGSGGYTF.

This clone was seen at least ten times. The chain combines TRBV18 with TRBJ1-4; perhaps TRBD1 as D (6 bases). Germline lookup yields CDR1 KGHSH and CDR2 LQKENI. V was trimmed by 2 bases and J by 0 bases, leaving 13 bases between them. This CDR3 is 17 amino acids long. The CDR3: CASSPILAGATNEKLFF. CDR3 sequence (DNA): TGTGCCAGCTCACCAATTCTGGCAGGGGCAACTAATGAAAAACTGTTTTTT.

This sequence joins TRBV7-3 and TRBJ2-7, with D perhaps TRBD1 (6 bases). V was cut by 1 base and J by 3 bases, with 7 bases left in between. CDR3 length: 13 residues. The germline CDR1 and CDR2 sequences are SGHTA and FQGTGA. CDR3 bases: TGTGCCAGCAGCTTAATACAGGGCTACGAGCAGTACTTC. It translates to CASSLIQGYEQYF.

This chain joins TRBV29-1 and TRBJ1-2, with a weak D call TRBD1 (6 bases). CDR3 size: 12 residues. Trimming cost V 4 bases and J 7 bases, with 13 bases left between them. Germline V gene data show CDR1 as SQVTM and CDR2 as ANQGSEA. The CDR3 DNA sequence: TGCAGCGTTGGCACCCGACAGGCTGGCTACACCTTC. Residues: CSVGTRQAGYTF.

The CDR3 reads CASSSQGIVQPQHF. For the CDR3, the DNA is TGTGCCAGCAGTTCACAGGGGATCGTTCAGCCCCAGCATTTT. The chain combines TRBV6-6 with TRBJ1-5; TRBD1 matches at 7 bases. The CDR3 totals 14 residues. Germline V lookup: CDR1 MNHNY, CDR2 SVGAGI (reference sequence). V shed 4 bases, J shed 6 bases, and the junction held 6 bases outside the gene matches.

CDR3 bases: TGTGCCAGCAGTGAATGGGGGGGTTTTAGCAATGAGCAGTTCTTC. This gives the protein CASSEWGGFSNEQFF. The rearrangement uses TRBV6-1 and TRBJ2-1, with TRBD2 matching 7 bases. The CDR3 covers 15 residues. CDR1 is MNHNS, CDR2 SASEGT, per germline. Trimming cost V 2 bases and J 6 bases; bases outside gene matches: 7.

The V and J genes are TRBV5-6 and TRBJ2-5; D may be TRBD2 (7 bases). The CDR3 sequence is 15 residues long. The germline V and J ends were trimmed by 0 bases and 5 bases, with 14 bases remaining between them. CDR1 is SGHDT and CDR2 is YYEEEE in the germline V gene. This CDR3 reads CASSLARGGGETQYF. As DNA, the CDR3 is TGTGCCAGCAGCTTGGCCCGGGGAGGGGGGGAGACCCAGTACTTC.

The V call is TRBV6-5, the J call TRBJ2-1, with 11 nucleotides matching TRBD2. The germline V gene encodes CDR1 MNHEY and CDR2 SVGAGI. The CDR3 consists of 14 residues. Losses at the gene ends were 8 bases for V and 7 bases for J; bases not matched to a gene: 7. The CDR3 bases are TGTGCCAGCGTAGGGACTAGCGGTTATAATGAGCAGTTCTTC. Amino acid sequence: CASVGTSGYNEQFF.

The count of this clone is one. V is TRBV6-6 and J is TRBJ1-1; D is undetermined. This CDR3 has 12 amino acids. V was clipped by 8 bases and J by 6 bases, with 13 bases between them. Per the germline V gene, CDR1 is MNHNY and CDR2 is SVGAGI (reference sequence). CDR3 loop: CASLTGWAEAFF. DNA for the CDR3: TGTGCCAGCTTAACCGGGTGGGCTGAAGCTTTCTTT.

The chain couples TRBV5-6 to TRBJ2-3; D is perhaps TRBD2 (5 bases). This CDR3 has 14 residues. V was pared by 5 bases and J by 2 bases, with 12 bases between. Per the germline V gene, CDR1 is SGHDT and CDR2 is YYEEEE. The CDR3 DNA is TGTGCCAGCAGGGGGTGGGGAGCCACAGATACGCAGTATTTT. This codes for CASRGWGATDTQYF.

This chain links TRBV4-1 with TRBJ2-5; D is perhaps TRBD2 (5 bases). Trimming shortened V by 0 bases and J by 9 bases, and 17 bases separated the two germline ends. CDR1 and CDR2 from the germline V gene are MGHRA and YSYEKL. The length of the CDR3 is 15 residues. CDR3 protein: CASSQDFPASGAQYF. The CDR3 DNA sequence: TGCGCCAGCAGCCAAGATTTCCCAGCGTCCGGGGCCCAGTACTTC.

The chain links TRBV25-1 to TRBJ1-2; possible D gene TRBD1, 6 bases. The ends were cut back, 6 bases at V and 1 base at J, with 15 bases in the middle. The CDR3 contains 15 residues. Germline V gene data show CDR1 as MGHDK and CDR2 as SYGVNS. CDR3 loop: CASSPGGTINYGYTF. CDR3 coding DNA: TGTGCCAGCAGCCCGGGGGGGACAATTAACTATGGCTACACCTTC.

This sequence joins TRBV12-5 and TRBJ2-1, with 9 bases aligning to TRBD2. The J segment lost 4 bases and the V segment lost 0 bases, leaving 13 bases of the junction unmatched. This CDR3 is 19 amino acids long. The V gene's germline CDR1 is LGHNT and CDR2 FRNRAP. This CDR3 is CASGLVRKASGDVYNEQFF. The CDR3 coding sequence is TGTGCTAGTGGTTTGGTACGGAAGGCTAGCGGGGATGTTTACAATGAGCAGTTCTTC.